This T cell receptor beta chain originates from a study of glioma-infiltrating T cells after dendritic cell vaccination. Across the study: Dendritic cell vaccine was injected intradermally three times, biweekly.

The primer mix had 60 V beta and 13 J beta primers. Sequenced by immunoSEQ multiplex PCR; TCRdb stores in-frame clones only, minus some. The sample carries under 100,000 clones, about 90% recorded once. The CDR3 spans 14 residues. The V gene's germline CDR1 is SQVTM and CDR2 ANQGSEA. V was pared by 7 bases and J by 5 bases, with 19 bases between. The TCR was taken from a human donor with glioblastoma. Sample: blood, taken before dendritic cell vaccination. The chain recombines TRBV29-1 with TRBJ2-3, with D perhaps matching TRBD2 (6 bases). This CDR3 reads CSGAEGPAVDTQYF. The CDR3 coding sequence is TGCAGCGGGGCGGAGGGGCCCGCGGTAGATACGCAGTATTTT.